What follows is one TCR beta chain and its context. Its antigen remains undetermined. Library preparation employed 5' RACE. The input for every TCR library was 3,500 to 4,000 ng of total RNA. cDNA was synthesized with SMARTScribe reverse transcriptase in eight separate reactions per sample. During cDNA synthesis, unique molecular identifiers containing a 6-nucleotide sample barcode were introduced by template switching. Amplification of TCRalpha and TCRbeta cDNA involved two nested PCRs of 16 and 9 cycles, and each PCR was followed by bead purification. Before amplification, cDNA was treated with uracil DNA-glycosylase and purified using the QIAquick PCR purification kit. The second PCR added Illumina TruSeq-compatible adapters along with sample-specific barcodes. Library quality and concentration were assessed using TapeStation and Qubit, and 5 to 6 ng of each library was pooled. Pooled libraries were sequenced on an Illumina HiSeq2500 single-index Rapid Run with 2 x 100 bp reads and custom sequencing primers. The paper's data handling went like this. MiGEC version 1.2.6 was used for UMI-based consensus assembly, which corrected PCR and sequencing errors. MiXCR version 2.1.1 handled V(D)J alignment, clonotype assembly and CDR3 extraction. To normalise gene usage, clonotype sharing and MAIT/NKT TCR abundance, the analysis used the top 1000, 10 000 and 20 000 clonotypes per sample. Diversity was computed as the inverse Simpson index with the vegan R package after downsampling to 27 000 UMIs. Paired Mann-Whitney U tests were applied to discordant twin pairs, and Benjamini-Hochberg correction was used for multiple testing. TCRdb reprocessed the reads, and each CDR3 protein sequence is entered once, without DNA. It is TCRdb's table, rather than the study itself, that gives the V and J calls and clone size. The data table for this sample lists about 380,000 distinct CDR3 sequences. The biggest ten clones account for approximately 2.4% of the sample.

From each donor, a roughly 2.7 ml peripheral blood sample was collected into PAXgene tubes and kept at -80 degrees C. Without any T cell sorting, total RNA was extracted from whole blood using the PAXgene blood miRNA kit on an automated QIAcube. Peripheral blood from monozygotic twin pairs, either concordant or discordant for inflammatory bowel disease, underwent deep TCRalpha and TCRbeta repertoire profiling that used unique molecular barcoding. Smoking habits were recorded for all twin pairs, and individuals were classified as current, former or never smokers. CDR1 and CDR2 were assigned from the germline V gene as SGHRS and YFSETQ. The CDR3 runs 15 residues from the cysteine to the phenylalanine. The entry carries no DNA sequence. This sample was taken from a study of monozygotic twins with inflammatory bowel disease (dated by TCRdb to the late 2010s). Study-wide context: The full study comprised around 28 monozygotic twin pairs: nine German pairs (four IBD-concordant, five IBD-discordant) and 19 IBD-discordant Danish pairs. Disease-associated traits were sought mainly through comparisons between IBD patients and their genetically identical healthy co-twins within discordant pairs. Each individual had, on average, about 151 000 unique TCRalpha sequences and 181 000 unique TCRbeta sequences available for analysis.

What the study reported, not specific to this receptor: Compared with healthy twins, IBD patients shared fewer clonotypes with other individuals, and the difference was most pronounced in patients with signs of disease activity. A decrease in TCRbeta repertoire diversity, as measured by inverse Simpson index, was observed in IBD patients compared with their healthy co-twins. Concordant and discordant twins showed no difference in repertoire similarity, possibly because of limited statistical power. No single strong signal or clonotype linked to IBD turned up in the results, so the idea that one exists was not supported. The analysis was unable to tell apart different T cell subtypes. Because patients were on differing immunosuppressive treatments, the repertoires may have picked up extra background noise and inter-individual variability.

The rearrangement combines TRBV5-1 with TRBJ2-3; the TCRdb D gene call, TRBD1, has no DNA to confirm it. This receptor was identified in a human donor with ulcerative colitis or Crohn's disease, or a healthy co-twin of an affected twin (not recorded which). Material for sequencing was blood. The CDR3 corresponds to CASTLWDSYTDTQYF.